The table lists the clone carrying this TCR beta chain with a few counts. The whole isolated RNA underwent reverse transcription, so sequencing captured expressed TCRB transcripts. The data were produced by immunoSEQ multiplex PCR, yet TCRdb's version contains in-frame clones alone and is incomplete. The table records roughly 140,000 clones, about 7.3% of them present only once. V was clipped by 0 bases and J by 10 bases, with 11 bases between them. Germline V gives CDR1 SGHRS, CDR2 YFSETQ. There are 13 residues in the CDR3. This entry is derived from a study of beta chain features in type 1 diabetes.

What was sequenced was central memory CD4+ T cells from blood. This chain connects TRBV5-1 to TRBJ1-5; possibly TRBD1 for D (5 bases). The clonotype comes from a man between 18 and 29 years old in good health. As DNA, the CDR3 is TGCGCCAGCAGCTTGGAGGGGCAGGAACCCCAGCATTTT. This translates into CASSLEGQEPQHF.